One sample yielded the 20 T cell receptor beta chains listed below, sequenced in a study of cytomegalovirus exposure and HLA in healthy donors. The PCR had 60 Vbeta and 13 Jbeta primers. The method was immunoSEQ multiplex PCR; TCRdb's version includes in-frame clones alone and lacks a portion of them. The table has 100,000 or so clones, over 75% seen once. Sequencing input: PBMCs. The receptor source for this set is a man aged 35 to 55 in good health and CMV-seropositive.

The chain employs TRBV4-1 and TRBJ1-3; TRBD1 aligns across 7 bases. CDR1 is MGHRA, CDR2 YSYEKL, per germline. This CDR3 has 15 residues. After removal of 1 base from V and 1 base from J, the junction contained 1 base not matched to a gene. CDR3 amino acids: CASSQGQGSGNTIYF. In DNA form, the CDR3 reads TGCGCCAGCAGCCAAGGACAGGGTTCTGGAAACACCATATATTTT.

The rearrangement joins TRBV6-1 to TRBJ2-7; 8 positions match TRBD1. The CDR3 contains 14 residues. Germline CDR1 MNHNS, CDR2 SASEGT. J gave up 4 bases and V 7 bases, and 9 bases lay outside the gene matches. CDR3 bases: TGTGCCAGCACCCCGGGACAGGTACCTTACGAGCAGTACTTC. This encodes CASTPGQVPYEQYF.

CDR3 residues: CASSAPGQGSDEQYF. The DNA for the CDR3 is TGTGCCAGCAGCGCCCCGGGACAGGGGTCGGACGAGCAGTACTTC. The chain uses TRBV27 and TRBJ2-7; 10 nucleotides agree with TRBD1. The CDR3 spans 15 residues. Germline V CDR1 and CDR2: MNHEY, SMNVEV (reference sequence). V trimming: 6 bases; J trimming: 5 bases; junction bases outside the gene matches: 10.

This clone was recorded once. One end of the junction fails to match germline, which may point to a read error. J is TRBJ2-1 and V is TRBV7-9; D perhaps matches TRBD2 (7 bases). Germline CDR1 and CDR2: SEHNR and FQNEAQ (reference sequence). The CDR3 contains 15 residues. The CDR3 coding sequence is TGTTCCAGCAGTTATGCGGGGGCACACTACAATGAGCAGTTCTTC. Translation gives CSSSYAGAHYNEQFF.

In its sample, this clone was seen once. This sequence joins TRBV18 and TRBJ2-7; 10 bases agree with TRBD1. Germline trimming cut 6 bases from V and 4 bases from J; bases unmatched to any gene: 18. Per germline, CDR1 KGHSH and CDR2 LQKENI. CDR3 size: 18 residues. Here the CDR3 DNA reads TGTGCCAGCTCTCCTTATAACCGGGACAGGGGCCGTCGGTACGAGCAGTACTTC. This codes for CASSPYNRDRGRRYEQYF.

This chain connects TRBV15 to TRBJ1-2; tentatively, D is TRBD1 (6 bases). CDR1 is LNHNV and CDR2 is YYDKDF in the germline V gene (reference sequence). V lost 1 base and J lost 6, with 15 bases in between. The CDR3 sequence is 15 residues long. CDR3 sequence: CATSRGENRAHGYTF. DNA for the CDR3: TGTGCCACCAGCAGAGGAGAAAACAGGGCGCATGGCTACACCTTC.

This clone was observed a handful of times. The genes are TRBV6-1 and TRBJ2-4, with 9 bases that match TRBD2. The junction had 6 bases not matched to a gene; V was cut back by 1 base and J by 8 bases. The CDR3 contains 15 residues. CDR1 MNHNS and CDR2 SASEGT come from the germline V gene. DNA of the CDR3: TGTGCCAGCAGTGAAGGGGCTAGCGGGGTTGACATTCAGTACTTC. The encoded protein is CASSEGASGVDIQYF.

The V and J genes are TRBV6-5 and TRBJ1-2; D is possibly TRBD1 (5 bases). This CDR3 contains 11 residues. The V end lost 10 bases, the J end lost 5 bases, and 11 bases lay between the germline ends. Germline CDR1 reads MNHEY; CDR2 reads SVGAGI. CDR3 residues: CATGGVYGYTF. The CDR3 nucleotides are TGTGCCACGGGGGGGGTATATGGCTACACCTTC.

The V call is TRBV19, the J call TRBJ1-3, with 9 bases that match TRBD1. Germline trimming cut 3 bases from V and 4 bases from J; bases unmatched to any gene: 4. This CDR3 is 15 amino acids long. Germline V CDR1 and CDR2: LNHDA, SQIVND (reference sequence). CDR3 region: CASSIGTGSGNTIYF. The CDR3 DNA sequence: TGTGCCAGTAGTATTGGGACAGGGTCAGGAAACACCATATATTTT.

The chain uses TRBV7-2 and TRBJ2-1; possible D gene TRBD1, 5 bases. Germline V gene data show CDR1 as SGHTA and CDR2 as FQGNSA. CDR3 length: 16 residues. Trimming shortened V by 2 bases and J by 6 bases, and 17 bases separated the two germline ends. For the CDR3, the DNA is TGTGCCAGCAGCTTATGGTCAGGGCGAGTGAGCAATGAGCAGTTCTTC. It specifies CASSLWSGRVSNEQFF.

CDR3 sequence: CASSPPGSNANYGYTF. Written as DNA, the CDR3 is TGTGCCAGCAGTCCGCCGGGGAGCAACGCTAACTATGGCTACACCTTC. The J gene is TRBJ1-2, the V gene TRBV28; D gene ambiguous. The germline V gene has CDR1 MDHEN and CDR2 SYDVKM. V gave up 5 bases and J gave up 0 bases, with 16 bases separating them. The CDR3 consists of 16 residues.

The chain is built from TRBV27 and TRBJ1-1; D is possibly TRBD1 (5 bases). This CDR3 spans 16 amino acids. Trimming pared 4 bases from V and 3 bases from J, leaving 18 bases between. The germline CDR1 and CDR2 sequences are MNHEY and SMNVEV (reference sequence). CDR3 amino acids: CASSSRTLGIYTEAFF. The CDR3 DNA reads as TGTGCCAGCAGTTCCCGGACACTGGGGATCTACACTGAAGCTTTCTTT.

This clone was observed a single time. This chain uses TRBV4-1 with TRBJ1-2; weak D call: TRBD1 (6 bases). This CDR3 comprises 16 residues. CDR1 and CDR2 (germline): MGHRA, YSYEKL. Between the trimmed V and J ends, which lost 2 bases and 6 bases, there was a span of 19 bases. The DNA for the CDR3 is TGCGCCAGCAGCCAACACACCGCGGGGGCGAAGGATGGCTACACCTTC. Amino acid sequence: CASSQHTAGAKDGYTF.

The genes are TRBV7-3 and TRBJ2-3; D is possibly TRBD1 (5 bases). With 0 bases removed from V and 2 bases from J, the gap between germline ends came to 9 bases. The CDR3 totals 15 residues. Germline loops: CDR1 SGHTA, CDR2 FQGTGA. CDR3 nucleotides: TGTGCCAGCAGCTTAACCGGACAATCCACAGATACGCAGTATTTT. Translation: CASSLTGQSTDTQYF.

The rearrangement links TRBV5-1 to TRBJ1-2, with 7 bases that match TRBD1. The V gene's germline CDR1 is SGHRS and CDR2 YFSETQ. After removal of 3 bases from V and 8 bases from J, the junction contained 7 bases not matched to a gene. This CDR3 region has 13 residues. CDR3 DNA sequence: TGCGCCAGCAGCTCACAGGGGTTCGAGGGCTACACCTTC. It translates to CASSSQGFEGYTF.

CDR3 protein: CASSYRDMGSYEQYF. Here the CDR3 DNA reads TGCGCCAGCAGCTACCGGGACATGGGATCCTACGAGCAGTACTTC. The genes are TRBV5-1 and TRBJ2-7, with D tentatively TRBD1 (6 bases). The V end lost 3 bases, the J end lost 1 base, and 14 bases lay between the germline ends. CDR3 size: 15 residues. Germline values: CDR1 SGHRS, CDR2 YFSETQ. Supplemented by reference TRBV5-1 and TRBJ2-7, the full variable domain reads KAGVTQTPRYLIKTRGQQVTLSCSPISGHRSVSWYQQTPGQGLQFLFEYFSETQRNKGNFPGRFSGRQFSNSRSEMNVSTLELGDSALYLCASSYRDMGSYEQYFGPGTRLTVT.

Only a few counts were recorded for this clone. The chain recombines TRBV19 with TRBJ2-1; 11 bases match TRBD2. The ends lost 4 bases at V and 1 base at J; junction bases unmatched: 6. The length of the CDR3 is 17 residues. Germline values: CDR1 LNHDA, CDR2 SQIVND (reference sequence). CDR3 sequence: CASSKSSGGVSYNEQFF. As DNA, the CDR3 is TGTGCCAGTAGTAAAAGTAGCGGGGGGGTGTCCTACAATGAGCAGTTCTTC.

The count of this clone is one. This chain connects TRBV6-1 to TRBJ2-4; tentative D call: TRBD2 (6 bases). V gave up 1 base and J gave up 12 bases, with 19 bases separating them. This CDR3 region has 15 residues. Germline V CDR1 and CDR2: MNHNS, SASEGT. The CDR3 reads CASSEVAAGGDSQYF. Written as DNA, the CDR3 is TGTGCCAGCAGTGAAGTAGCGGCGGGCGGAGACAGTCAGTACTTC.

The chain combines TRBV5-1 with TRBJ1-2, with a weak D call TRBD1 (5 bases). The CDR3 consists of 16 residues. From germline, CDR1 is SGHRS and CDR2 YFSETQ. V shed 4 bases and J shed 4 bases, with 20 bases lying between them. As DNA, the CDR3 is TGCGCCAGCAGCGCGGGACTCACAAGGGCGTCCTATGGCTACACCTTC. Translating it yields CASSAGLTRASYGYTF.

This sequence joins TRBV18 and TRBJ2-7; maybe TRBD1 (7 bases). The CDR3 has 16 residues. The V end was cut by 2 bases, the J end by 5 bases, with 19 bases between. In germline, CDR1 is KGHSH, CDR2 LQKENI. The CDR3 region is CASSPFTRQGGHEQYF. In DNA form, the CDR3 reads TGTGCCAGCTCACCATTTACGCGACAGGGAGGCCACGAGCAGTACTTC.